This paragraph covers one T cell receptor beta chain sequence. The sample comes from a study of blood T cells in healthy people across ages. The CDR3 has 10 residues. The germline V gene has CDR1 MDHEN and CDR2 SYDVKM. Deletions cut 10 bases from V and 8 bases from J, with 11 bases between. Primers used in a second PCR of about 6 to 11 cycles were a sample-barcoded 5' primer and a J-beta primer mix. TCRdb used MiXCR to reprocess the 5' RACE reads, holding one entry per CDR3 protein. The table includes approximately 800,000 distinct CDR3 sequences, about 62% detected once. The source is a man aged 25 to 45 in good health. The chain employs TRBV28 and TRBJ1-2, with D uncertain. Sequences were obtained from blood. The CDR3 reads CATDQTGYTF. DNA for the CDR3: TGTGCCACGGACCAGACCGGCTACACCTTC.